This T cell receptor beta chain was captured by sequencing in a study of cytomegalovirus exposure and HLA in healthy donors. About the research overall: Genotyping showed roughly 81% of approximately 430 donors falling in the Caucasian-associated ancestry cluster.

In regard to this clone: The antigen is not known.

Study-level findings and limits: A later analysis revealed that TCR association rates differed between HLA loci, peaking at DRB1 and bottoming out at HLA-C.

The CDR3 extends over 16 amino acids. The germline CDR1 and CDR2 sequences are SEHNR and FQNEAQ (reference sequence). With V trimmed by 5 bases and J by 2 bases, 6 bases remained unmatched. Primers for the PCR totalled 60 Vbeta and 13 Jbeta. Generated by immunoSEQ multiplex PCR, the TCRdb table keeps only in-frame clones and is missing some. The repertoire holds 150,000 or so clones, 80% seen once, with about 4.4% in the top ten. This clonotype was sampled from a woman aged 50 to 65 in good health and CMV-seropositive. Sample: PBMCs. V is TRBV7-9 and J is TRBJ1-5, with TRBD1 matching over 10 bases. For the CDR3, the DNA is TGTGCCAGCAGCAGATCCGGGACAGGGGGCAATCAGCCCCAGCATTTT. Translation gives CASSRSGTGGNQPQHF.